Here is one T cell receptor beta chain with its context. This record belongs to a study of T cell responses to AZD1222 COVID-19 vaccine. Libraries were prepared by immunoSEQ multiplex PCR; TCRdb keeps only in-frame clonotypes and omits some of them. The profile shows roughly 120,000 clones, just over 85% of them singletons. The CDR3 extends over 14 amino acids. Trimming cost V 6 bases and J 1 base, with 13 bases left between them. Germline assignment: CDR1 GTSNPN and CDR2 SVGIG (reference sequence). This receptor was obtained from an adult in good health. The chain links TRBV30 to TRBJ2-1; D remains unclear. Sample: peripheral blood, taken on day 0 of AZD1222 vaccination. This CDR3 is CACPRAGSYNEQFF. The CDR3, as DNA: TGTGCCTGCCCCCGGGCAGGATCCTACAATGAGCAGTTCTTC.